This T cell receptor (beta chain) is drawn from a study of T cells after yellow fever vaccination. Study as a whole: Each low-cell-number fraction was prepared by means of SMART-Seq v4 Ultra Low Input.

TCRdb processed the 5' RACE reads anew with MiXCR; each CDR3 protein has one entry. This table has a few hundred thousand distinct CDR3 sequences, about 15% appearing once. V was cut by 6 bases and J by 4 bases, with 15 bases left in between. CDR1 and CDR2 from the germline V gene are MNHNS and SASEGT. The CDR3 runs to 15 residues. This clonotype has more than one count but fewer than ten. This specimen consisted of PBMCs, obtained roughly 5 days after the first yellow fever vaccination. This TCR was sampled from a young man who received the YFV17D yellow fever vaccine. This chain joins TRBV6-1 and TRBJ1-4; D possibly corresponds to TRBD1 (5 bases). CDR3 in amino acids: CASRPEGPVNEKLFF. CDR3 DNA sequence: TGTGCCAGCAGACCGGAGGGGCCAGTTAATGAAAAACTGTTTTTT.